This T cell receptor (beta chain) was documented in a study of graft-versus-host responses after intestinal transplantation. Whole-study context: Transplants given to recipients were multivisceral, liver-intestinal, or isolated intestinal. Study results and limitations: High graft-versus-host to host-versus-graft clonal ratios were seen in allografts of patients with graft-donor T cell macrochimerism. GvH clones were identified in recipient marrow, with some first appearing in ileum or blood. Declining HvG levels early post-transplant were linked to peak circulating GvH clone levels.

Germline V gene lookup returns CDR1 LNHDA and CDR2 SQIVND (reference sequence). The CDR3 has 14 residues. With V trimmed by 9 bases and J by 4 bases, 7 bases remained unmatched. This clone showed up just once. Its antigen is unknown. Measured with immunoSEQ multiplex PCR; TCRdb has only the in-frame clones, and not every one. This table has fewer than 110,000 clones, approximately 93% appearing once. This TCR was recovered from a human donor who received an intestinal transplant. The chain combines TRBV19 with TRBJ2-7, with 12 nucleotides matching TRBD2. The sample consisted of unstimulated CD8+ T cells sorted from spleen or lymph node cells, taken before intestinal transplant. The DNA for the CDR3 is TGTGCCAGCCGCCCGGGACTAGCGGGTTACGAGCAGTACTTC. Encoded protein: CASRPGLAGYEQYF.